The present TCR beta chain was sequenced within a study of T cells in Graves' hyperthyroidism and ophthalmopathy. Study-wide findings and caveats: The majority of expanded thyroid clonotypes above 0.001 also appeared in blood.

From RNA transcripts, TCR beta CDR3 regions were amplified. The HTBI primer set served for first-round RT-PCR of the TCR CDR3. TCRdb itself ran the multiplex PCR reads through MiXCR, one entry per CDR3 protein. The table lists 600,000 to 650,000 distinct CDR3 sequences, around 21% of them singletons. This clonotype has a handful of counts. What it binds is unknown. This CDR3 is built from 17 residues. The V and J ends lost 10 bases and 5 bases, in that order; junction bases with no gene match: 15. Germline CDR1 and CDR2: MNHEY and SMNVEV (reference sequence). Not enrolled were patients with uncontrolled infection, other autoimmune disease, pregnancy or lactation.

Sequencing was done on a sample of blood. The chain recombines TRBV27 with TRBJ2-2; 11 positions match TRBD1. The receptor comes from a man aged 30-40 years with Graves' ophthalmopathy. The CDR3 loop is CATHPWTGGWRTGELFF. The CDR3 bases are TGTGCCACCCACCCTTGGACAGGGGGCTGGCGTACCGGGGAGCTGTTTTTT.